What follows are 19 T cell receptor beta chains derived from one specimen sequenced in a study of blood T cell repertoires in COVID-19 (dated by TCRdb to the early 2020s). Library prep was done by the immunoSEQ multiplex PCR assay. Sourced from immuneACCESS, this table was stored by TCRdb with only in-frame sequences that have V and J called. A share of the clones is absent; for the studies checked, an unresolved V gene accounts for under half, and the remainder has no known explanation. The sample table lists about 310,000 clones, 80% to 90% of them with a count of one. Together, the top ten hold less than 2.5% of the sample. The specimen sequenced was PBMCs or T cells enriched from blood (not recorded which). The source is a man aged 30-40 years who had recovered from COVID-19.

The chain couples TRBV19 to TRBJ1-2; D may be TRBD1 (6 bases). The CDR3 has 11 residues. V was shortened by 7 bases and J by 8 bases, with 11 bases between the two germline ends. Germline V gives CDR1 LNHDA, CDR2 SQIVND (reference sequence). CDR3 amino acids: CASIGGAGYTF. The CDR3 coding sequence is TGTGCCAGTATAGGGGGGGCCGGCTACACCTTC.

The chain couples TRBV2 to TRBJ1-2; 8 nucleotides agree with TRBD1. CDR1 is SNHLY, CDR2 FYNNEI, per germline. Trimming cost V 0 bases and J 6 bases; bases outside gene matches: 9. This CDR3 is 16 amino acids long. The CDR3 coding sequence is TGTGCCAGCAGTGAAGCGTTTGCAGGGGGCGCCGATGGCTACACCTTC. Its translation: CASSEAFAGGADGYTF.

The V call is TRBV28, the J call TRBJ1-2; 9 bases line up with TRBD1. V shed 5 bases and J 5 bases; nucleotides not matched to a gene: 6. Germline CDR1 and CDR2: MDHEN and SYDVKM. The CDR3 consists of 14 residues. CDR3 protein: CASSITGGRYGYTF. The CDR3 nucleotides are TGTGCCAGCAGTATCACAGGGGGCCGGTATGGCTACACCTTC.

J is TRBJ1-2 and V is TRBV4-3; D perhaps matches TRBD1 (5 bases). Germline-derived CDR1 and CDR2 are LGHNA and YSLEER. CDR3 length equals 15 residues. The V end was cut by 1 base, the J end by 7 bases, with 16 bases between. In nucleotides, the CDR3 is TGCGCCAGCAGCCAAGTCGGGGTGCCCGGGGGTGGCTACACCTTC. It codes for CASSQVGVPGGGYTF.

This clone came up once. Other DNA sequences in the same sample also yield this CDR3. The gene calls are TRBV25-1 and TRBJ1-2; D gene ambiguous. Germline loops: CDR1 MGHDK, CDR2 SYGVNS. V shed 2 bases and J shed 5 bases, with 9 bases lying between them. The CDR3 is 13 amino acids. DNA for the CDR3: TGTGCCAGCAGTGAAAGGCGGGGATATGGCTACACCTTC. This sequence encodes CASSERRGYGYTF.

This chain links TRBV2 with TRBJ2-1; TRBD2 aligns across 13 bases. The CDR3 covers 17 residues. V was clipped by 5 bases and J by 7 bases; unmatched bases: 11. The V gene's germline CDR1 is SNHLY and CDR2 FYNNEI. As DNA, the CDR3 is TGTGCCAGCAGTCAAACTAGCGGGGGGGCCTACGGGAATGAGCAGTTCTTC. Its translation is CASSQTSGGAYGNEQFF.

The J gene is TRBJ1-4, the V gene TRBV27; no clear D gene. Per the germline V gene, CDR1 is MNHEY and CDR2 is SMNVEV (reference sequence). Trimming cost V 0 bases and J 9 bases, with 14 bases left between them. The CDR3 covers 15 residues. CDR3 coding DNA: TGTGCCAGCAGTTTATCTGAGAGGGATTCCAAAAAACTGTTTTTT. It yields the protein CASSLSERDSKKLFF.

This clone was counted once. The chain recombines TRBV19 with TRBJ2-5; the D gene is possibly TRBD1 (6 bases). The germline gives CDR1 LNHDA, CDR2 SQIVND (reference sequence). This CDR3 comprises 13 residues. Deletions cut 4 bases from V and 2 bases from J, with 8 bases between. The CDR3 nucleotides read TGTGCCAGTAGTAAAGGACAGCAAGAGACCCAGTACTTC. Translated, it gives CASSKGQQETQYF.

This chain links TRBV24-1 with TRBJ2-2, with D possibly being TRBD1 (8 bases). In germline, CDR1 is KGHDR, CDR2 SFDVKD. The CDR3 is made up of 14 amino acids. V lost 3 bases, J lost 6 bases, and 10 bases lay in between. CDR3 protein: CATSDTGGAGELFF. The CDR3 DNA reads as TGTGCCACCAGTGATACAGGGGGGGCCGGGGAGCTGTTTTTT.

This chain uses TRBV4-2 with TRBJ1-1, with 7 bases that match TRBD1. V shed 0 bases, J shed 12 bases, and the junction held 7 bases outside the gene matches. The germline gives CDR1 LGHNA, CDR2 YNFKEQ. CDR3 length: 13 amino acids. The CDR3: CASSQETGAKPFF. The CDR3 DNA is TGTGCCAGCAGCCAAGAAACAGGGGCCAAGCCTTTCTTT.

The rearrangement uses TRBV18 and TRBJ2-1, with 11 bases lining up with TRBD1. The CDR3 is 14 amino acids. Trimming took 2 bases from V and 6 from J; bases not matched to a gene: 0. Looked up from germline, CDR1 is KGHSH and CDR2 is LQKENI. The CDR3 DNA sequence: TGTGCCAGCTCACCAGGGACAGGGGGCAATGAGCAGTTCTTC. This sequence encodes CASSPGTGGNEQFF.

The gene calls are TRBV3-1 (or the pseudogene TRBV3-2) and TRBJ1-2; 7 positions match TRBD1. The germline V gene encodes CDR1 LGHDT and CDR2 YNNKEL (reference sequence). V shed 1 base, J shed 2 bases, and the junction held 4 bases outside the gene matches. CDR3 length: 15 amino acids. The CDR3 region has the DNA TGTGCCAGCAGCCAAGTACCGGGACAGAACTATGGCTACACCTTC. It encodes CASSQVPGQNYGYTF.

This clone was counted a few times. This chain connects TRBV5-1 to TRBJ2-2, with a tentative D call TRBD1 (6 bases). Per germline, CDR1 SGHRS and CDR2 YFSETQ. This CDR3 is 15 amino acids long. Trimming cost V 2 bases and J 6 bases, with 14 bases left between them. CDR3 protein: CASSLRSTGSGELFF. As DNA, the CDR3 is TGCGCCAGCAGCTTAAGATCCACAGGGTCCGGGGAGCTGTTTTTT.

The gene calls are TRBV3-1 (or the pseudogene TRBV3-2) and TRBJ1-6; a possible D gene is TRBD1 (6 bases). The germline V gene encodes CDR1 LGHDT and CDR2 YNNKEL (reference sequence). The ends were cut back, 4 bases at V and 8 bases at J, with 21 bases in the middle. This CDR3 contains 17 residues. For the CDR3, the DNA is TGTGCCAGCAGCCCTCGACTCGTCAGGGGATCCCATTCACCCCTCCACTTT. The encoded protein is CASSPRLVRGSHSPLHF.

This sequence joins TRBV4-3 and TRBJ2-7; tentative D call: TRBD1 (6 bases). The CDR3 contains 15 residues. Germline loops: CDR1 LGHNA, CDR2 YSLEER. V lost 0 bases to trimming and J lost 7 bases, with 16 bases between them. In nucleotides, the CDR3 is TGCGCCAGCAGCCAAGATTCCACAAGGGGGAGAGAGCAGTACTTC. It translates to CASSQDSTRGREQYF.

The chain joins TRBV3-1 (or the pseudogene TRBV3-2) to TRBJ1-6; TRBD1 might be the D (6 bases). The CDR3 extends over 17 amino acids. Between the trimmed V and J ends, which lost 4 bases and 10 bases, there was a span of 23 bases. Looked up from germline, CDR1 is LGHDT and CDR2 is YNNKEL (reference sequence). CDR3 coding DNA: TGTGCCAGCAGCCTTAGGACCGGGACACCGGGGCAATCACCCCTCCACTTT. It specifies CASSLRTGTPGQSPLHF.

CDR3 in DNA: TGTGCCAGCAGTGAAGAACTAGCGGGCAAGACCCAGTACTTC. This codes for CASSEELAGKTQYF. The genes are TRBV2 and TRBJ2-5; 9 nucleotides align to TRBD2. The J segment lost 6 bases and the V segment lost 1 base, leaving 3 bases of the junction unmatched. The CDR3 spans 14 residues. Looked up from germline, CDR1 is SNHLY and CDR2 is FYNNEI.

The chain has TRBV7-6 and TRBJ2-1; the match to TRBD2 covers 7 bases. The germline gives CDR1 SGHVS, CDR2 FNYEAQ. The CDR3 has 15 residues. The V and J ends lost 2 bases and 3 bases, in that order; junction bases with no gene match: 4. CDR3 nucleotides: TGTGCCAGCAGCTTACTTGGGGGGGACTACAATGAGCAGTTCTTC. Encoded protein: CASSLLGGDYNEQFF.

The chain employs TRBV5-5 and TRBJ1-2; maybe TRBD1 (6 bases). The CDR3 consists of 14 residues. V was shortened by 4 bases and J by 7 bases, with 17 bases between the two germline ends. The germline V gene encodes CDR1 SGHKS and CDR2 YYEKEE (reference sequence). CDR3 DNA sequence: TGTGCCAGCAGCCATAATTACAGGGAAAGTGGCTACACCTTC. It specifies CASSHNYRESGYTF.